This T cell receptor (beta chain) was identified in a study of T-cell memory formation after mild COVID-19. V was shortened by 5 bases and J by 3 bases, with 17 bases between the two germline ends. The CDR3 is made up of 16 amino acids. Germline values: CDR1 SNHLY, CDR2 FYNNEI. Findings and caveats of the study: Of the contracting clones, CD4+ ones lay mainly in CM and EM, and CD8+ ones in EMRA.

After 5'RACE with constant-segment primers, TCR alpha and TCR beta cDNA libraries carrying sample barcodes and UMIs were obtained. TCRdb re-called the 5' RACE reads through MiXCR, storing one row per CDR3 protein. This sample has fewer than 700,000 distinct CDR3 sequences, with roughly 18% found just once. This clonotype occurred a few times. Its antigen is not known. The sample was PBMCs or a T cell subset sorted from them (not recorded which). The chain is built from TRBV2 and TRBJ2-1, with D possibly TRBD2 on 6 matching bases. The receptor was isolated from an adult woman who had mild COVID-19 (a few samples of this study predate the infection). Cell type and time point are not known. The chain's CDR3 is CASSWRGPGGYNEQFF. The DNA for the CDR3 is TGTGCCAGCAGTTGGAGGGGACCCGGAGGCTACAATGAGCAGTTCTTC.